This entry features one T cell receptor (beta chain) sequence. Different DNA sequences within this sample yield the same CDR3. The record originates from a study of blood T cell repertoires in COVID-19. The cohort comprised adults aged 18 to 89 years residing in about two dozen US areas. V shed 0 bases and J shed 0 bases, with 6 bases lying between them. Germline lookup yields CDR1 GTSNPN and CDR2 SVGIG (reference sequence). This CDR3 spans 15 amino acids. This table comes from immunoSEQ multiplex PCR, and its TCRdb copy is limited to in-frame clones, with some not included. The sample contains under 250,000 clones, 75% to 85% of which appear only once.

Sequencing used PBMCs or T cells enriched from blood (not recorded which). This sequence joins TRBV30 and TRBJ1-6; D gene ambiguous. This TCR was sampled from a woman in her forties or fifties with acute COVID-19. The CDR3: CAWSVVSSYNSPLHF. The DNA for the CDR3 is TGTGCCTGGAGTGTAGTGAGCTCCTATAATTCACCCCTCCACTTT.